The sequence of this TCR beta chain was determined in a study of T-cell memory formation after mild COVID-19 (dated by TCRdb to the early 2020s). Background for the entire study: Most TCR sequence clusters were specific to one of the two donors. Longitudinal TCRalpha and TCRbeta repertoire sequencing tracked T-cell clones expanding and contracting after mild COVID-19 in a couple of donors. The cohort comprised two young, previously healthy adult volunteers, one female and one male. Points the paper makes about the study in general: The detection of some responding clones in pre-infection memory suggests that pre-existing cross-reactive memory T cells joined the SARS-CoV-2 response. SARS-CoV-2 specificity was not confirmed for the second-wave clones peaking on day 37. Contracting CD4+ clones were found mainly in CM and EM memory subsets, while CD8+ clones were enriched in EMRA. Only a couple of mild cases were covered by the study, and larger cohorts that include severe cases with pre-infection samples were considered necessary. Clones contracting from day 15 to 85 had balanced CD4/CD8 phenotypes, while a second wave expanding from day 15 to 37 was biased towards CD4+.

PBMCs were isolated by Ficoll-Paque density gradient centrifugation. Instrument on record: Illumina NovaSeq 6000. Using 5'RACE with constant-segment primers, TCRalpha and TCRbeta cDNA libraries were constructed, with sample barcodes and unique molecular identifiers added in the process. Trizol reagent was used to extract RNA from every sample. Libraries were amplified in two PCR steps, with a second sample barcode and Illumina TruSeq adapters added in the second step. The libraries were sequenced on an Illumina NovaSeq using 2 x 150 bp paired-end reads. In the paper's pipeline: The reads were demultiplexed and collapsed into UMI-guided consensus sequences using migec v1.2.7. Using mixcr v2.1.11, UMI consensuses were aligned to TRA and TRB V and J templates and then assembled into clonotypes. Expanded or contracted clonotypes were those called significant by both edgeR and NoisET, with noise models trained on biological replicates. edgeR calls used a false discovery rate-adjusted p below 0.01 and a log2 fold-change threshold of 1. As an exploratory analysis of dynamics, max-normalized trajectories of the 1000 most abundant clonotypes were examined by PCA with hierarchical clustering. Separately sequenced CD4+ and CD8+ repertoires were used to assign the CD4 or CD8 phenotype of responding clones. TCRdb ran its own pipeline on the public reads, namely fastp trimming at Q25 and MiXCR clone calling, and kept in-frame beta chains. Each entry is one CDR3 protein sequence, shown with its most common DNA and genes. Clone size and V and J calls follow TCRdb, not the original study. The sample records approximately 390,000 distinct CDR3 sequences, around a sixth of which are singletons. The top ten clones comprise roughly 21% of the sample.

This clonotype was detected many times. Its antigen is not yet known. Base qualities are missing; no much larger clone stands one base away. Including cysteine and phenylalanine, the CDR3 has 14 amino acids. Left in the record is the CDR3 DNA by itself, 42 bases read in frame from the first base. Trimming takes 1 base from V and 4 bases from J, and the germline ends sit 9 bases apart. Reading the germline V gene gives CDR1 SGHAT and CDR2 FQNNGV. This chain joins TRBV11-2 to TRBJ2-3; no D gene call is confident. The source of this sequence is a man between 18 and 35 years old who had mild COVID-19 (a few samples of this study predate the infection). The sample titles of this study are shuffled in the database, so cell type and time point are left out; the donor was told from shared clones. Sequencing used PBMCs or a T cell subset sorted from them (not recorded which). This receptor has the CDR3 CASSLGAVPDTQYF. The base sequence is TGTGCCAGCAGCTTAGGGGCTGTCCCAGATACGCAGTATTTT.